This note documents a single TCR beta chain sequence. Only in-frame clones appear in the TCRdb table, and some are missing; sequencing was by immunoSEQ multiplex PCR. The table has 89,000 or so clones, about 86% seen once. Germline V gene data show CDR1 as MNHEY and CDR2 as SMNVEV (reference sequence). The CDR3 consists of 18 residues. Trimming stripped 0 bases from V and 0 bases from J, with 12 bases between. This specimen comes from a study of T cell responses to AZD1222 COVID-19 vaccine. Sequencing was performed on peripheral blood, taken 28 days after the second AZD1222 dose. This receptor was obtained from an adult who received the AZD1222 COVID-19 vaccine. The gene calls are TRBV27 and TRBJ2-6; D could derive from TRBD1 or TRBD2 (5 bases each). CDR3 sequence reads: CASSLSGRRSSGANVLTF. CDR3 nucleotide sequence: TGTGCCAGCAGTTTATCGGGACGGAGGTCCTCTGGGGCCAACGTCCTGACTTTC.